Below are 21 T cell receptor beta chains sequenced from a single sample in a study of blood T cell repertoires in COVID-19. Data came from immunoSEQ multiplex PCR; TCRdb stores just in-frame clones and leaves some out. Of 60,000 to 75,000 clones listed, around 86% are singletons. Material: peripheral blood. Receptor source: a woman aged 55-70 years with acute or convalescent COVID-19.

The rearrangement links TRBV7-2 to TRBJ2-3; D is unresolved. Germline assignment: CDR1 SGHTA and CDR2 FQGNSA. V was trimmed by 4 bases and J by 6 bases, leaving 11 bases between them. The CDR3 is made up of 13 amino acids. DNA for the CDR3: TGTGCCAGCAGCTCTATCCGGTCGGATACGCAGTATTTT. Translation: CASSSIRSDTQYF.

The rearrangement joins TRBV7-3 to TRBJ2-1, with 8 nucleotides matching TRBD1. The CDR3 sequence is 16 residues long. Trimming at V came to 4 bases and at J to 5 bases, leaving 10 bases not matched to a gene. Germline-derived CDR1 and CDR2 are SGHTA and FQGTGA. CDR3 protein: CASSSQGASKNNEQFF. The CDR3 DNA sequence: TGTGCCAGCAGCTCCCAGGGGGCTAGCAAGAACAATGAGCAGTTCTTC.

The chain is built from TRBV3-1 (or the pseudogene TRBV3-2) and TRBJ2-1; D uncertain. Germline CDR1 and CDR2: LGHDT and YNNKEL (reference sequence). The CDR3 contains 14 residues. V lost 0 bases and J lost 9, with 12 bases in between. CDR3 protein: CASSQDPDLAEQFF. As DNA, the CDR3 is TGTGCCAGCAGCCAAGATCCTGACTTGGCTGAGCAGTTCTTC.

The chain carries TRBV19 and TRBJ1-2, with D possibly TRBD1 on 6 matching bases. The V end was cut by 7 bases, the J end by 6 bases, with 21 bases between. The CDR3 has 15 amino acids. Germline-derived CDR1 and CDR2 are LNHDA and SQIVND (reference sequence). Here the CDR3 DNA reads TGTGCCAGTATGTCGAGGAAAGGGGGGGTGGATGGCTACACCTTC. Its protein product is CASMSRKGGVDGYTF.

This chain joins TRBV6-5 and TRBJ1-2; 7 positions agree with TRBD1. From germline, CDR1 is MNHEY and CDR2 SVGAGI. Unmatched junction bases numbered 7, after V lost 6 bases and J lost 6 bases. The CDR3 totals 13 residues. The chain's CDR3 is CASSFDRVDGYTF. The DNA of the CDR3 is TGTGCCAGCAGCTTCGACAGGGTTGATGGCTACACCTTC.

In this sample, this clone turned up a few times. V is TRBV7-3 and J is TRBJ2-7; perhaps TRBD2 as D (7 bases). Deletions cut 3 bases from V and 3 bases from J, with 12 bases between. The CDR3 has 14 residues. The V gene's germline CDR1 is SGHTA and CDR2 FQGTGA. The CDR3 spells CASSFQGGDYEQYF. In DNA form, the CDR3 reads TGTGCCAGCAGCTTCCAAGGGGGGGACTACGAGCAGTACTTC.

The chain employs TRBV29-1 and TRBJ2-5, with 11 bases aligning to TRBD2. Germline V gene lookup returns CDR1 SQVTM and CDR2 ANQGSEA. This CDR3 is 13 amino acids long. After removal of 4 bases from V and 5 bases from J, the junction contained 3 bases not matched to a gene. For the CDR3, the DNA is TGCAGCGTTGGACTAGCGGGGAGGGAGACCCAGTACTTC. Translating gives CSVGLAGRETQYF.

This chain connects TRBV5-6 to TRBJ2-7, with 9 bases identical to TRBD2. The junction had 3 bases not matched to a gene; V was cut back by 1 base and J by 4 bases. Germline assignment: CDR1 SGHDT and CDR2 YYEEEE. This CDR3 has 14 residues. The CDR3 region has the DNA TGTGCCAGCAGCTTGATCAGCGGGAGGTACGAGCAGTACTTC. Its translation is CASSLISGRYEQYF.

This rearrangement joins TRBV6-5 to TRBJ2-7; 8 positions agree with TRBD1. The V gene's germline CDR1 is MNHEY and CDR2 SVGAGI. V trimming: 6 bases; J trimming: 6 bases; junction bases outside the gene matches: 4. The CDR3 runs 12 residues. This CDR3 reads CASSRGPSEQYF. For the CDR3, the DNA is TGTGCCAGCAGCAGGGGGCCTAGCGAGCAGTACTTC.

CDR3 sequence reads: CASSLGGRSGANVLTF. Here the CDR3 DNA reads TGCGCCAGCAGTCTAGGGGGACGCTCTGGGGCCAACGTCCTGACTTTC. The chain carries TRBV4-1 and TRBJ2-6; perhaps TRBD1 as D (6 bases). Germline assignment: CDR1 MGHRA and CDR2 YSYEKL. CDR3 size: 16 residues. The V end lost 6 bases, the J end lost 0 bases, and 12 bases lay between the germline ends.

There are a few counts of this clone. The chain joins TRBV2 to TRBJ1-1; D may be TRBD1 (5 bases). Germline assignment: CDR1 SNHLY and CDR2 FYNNEI. With 6 bases removed from V and 0 bases from J, the gap between germline ends came to 8 bases. There are 13 residues in the CDR3. CDR3 sequence: CASRKGMNTEAFF. The DNA of the CDR3 is TGTGCCAGCAGAAAGGGGATGAACACTGAAGCTTTCTTT.

The genes are TRBV5-4 and TRBJ1-2; unclear D gene. Deletions cut 1 base from V and 4 bases from J, with 14 bases between. The germline CDR1 and CDR2 sequences are SGHNT and YYREEE (reference sequence). This CDR3 region has 15 residues. CDR3 in DNA: TGTGCCAGCAGCTTGAGGCAGGCCCCTTCCTATGGCTACACCTTC. Its translation is CASSLRQAPSYGYTF.

The rearrangement links TRBV18 to TRBJ1-5; TRBD1 aligns across 7 bases. From germline, CDR1 is KGHSH and CDR2 LQKENI. V dropped 6 bases and J dropped 7; count of bases not matched to a gene: 6. This CDR3 has 13 residues. CDR3 amino acids: CASSPPGGQPQHF. In nucleotides, the CDR3 is TGTGCCAGCTCGCCTCCAGGGGGACAGCCCCAGCATTTT.

This clone was observed a few times. V is TRBV3-1 (or the pseudogene TRBV3-2) and J is TRBJ1-2; the D gene is possibly TRBD1 (6 bases). Germline V CDR1 and CDR2: LGHDT, YNNKEL (reference sequence). The CDR3 has 15 residues. Deletions cut 1 base from V and 2 bases from J, with 11 bases between. This CDR3 reads CASSQVGQLNYGYTF. The CDR3 DNA follows: TGTGCCAGCAGCCAAGTAGGACAGCTGAACTATGGCTACACCTTC.

The chain recombines TRBV29-1 with TRBJ2-7; TRBD2 matches 8 bases. This CDR3 contains 12 residues. V was pared by 7 bases and J by 3 bases, with 5 bases of the junction left unmatched. CDR1 is SQVTM and CDR2 is ANQGSEA in the germline V gene. The CDR3: CSGGTSVYEQYF. The CDR3 DNA reads TGCAGCGGCGGGACTAGTGTCTACGAGCAGTACTTC.

The V call is TRBV12-3 or TRBV12-4, the J call TRBJ1-2; 7 bases agree with TRBD1. There are 13 residues in the CDR3. Trimming cost V 6 bases and J 8 bases; bases outside gene matches: 9. The CDR3, as DNA: TGTGCCAGCAGAAGAGGGGGCGCGGAGGGCTACACCTTC. Translation gives CASRRGGAEGYTF.

The chain employs TRBV13 and TRBJ2-1; D is ambiguous. V shed 1 base and J shed 6 bases, with 13 bases lying between them. Germline CDR1 PRHDT, CDR2 FYEKMQ (reference sequence). The CDR3 contains 15 residues. The CDR3 DNA reads TGTGCCAGCAGCTTAGATACGCGGCAGCTCAATGAGCAGTTCTTC. The encoded protein is CASSLDTRQLNEQFF.

This clone was seen a handful of times. The gene calls are TRBV16 and TRBJ2-2; 7 bases align to TRBD1. Germline values: CDR1 KGHSY, CDR2 FQNENV. V was clipped by 0 bases and J by 1 base; unmatched bases: 5. The CDR3 runs to 17 residues. Written as DNA, the CDR3 is TGTGCCAGCAGCCAATCTGGCAGGGGGATGAACACCGGGGAGCTGTTTTTT. Translating gives CASSQSGRGMNTGELFF.

V usage is TRBV28 and J usage is TRBJ1-2; 7 bases fit TRBD1. CDR1 is MDHEN and CDR2 is SYDVKM in the germline V gene. V lost 4 bases, J lost 4 bases, and 12 bases stayed unmatched. The CDR3 has 16 amino acids. The CDR3 is CASSSNPGQLTYGYTF. CDR3 DNA: TGTGCCAGCAGTTCGAATCCGGGACAGCTTACCTATGGCTACACCTTC.

CDR3 DNA: TGTGCCAGCAGCGTAGCTACGGAGCGGGGTGACAATGAGCAGTTCTTC. Its translation is CASSVATERGDNEQFF. The chain uses TRBV9 and TRBJ2-1; 7 positions agree with TRBD2. With 0 bases clipped from V and 5 bases from J, the junction kept 8 bases outside the gene matches. CDR1 and CDR2 (germline): SGDLS, YYNGEE. The CDR3 loop spans 16 amino acids.

This clone was seen more than once but under ten times. The chain uses TRBV2 and TRBJ1-5, with D hard to call. Trimming removed 2 bases from V and 0 bases from J, with 11 bases in between. The CDR3 is 16 residues long. The germline gives CDR1 SNHLY, CDR2 FYNNEI. The CDR3: CASSESSGISNQPQHF. CDR3 bases: TGTGCCAGCAGTGAATCGTCGGGGATTAGCAATCAGCCCCAGCATTTT.